The 18 T cell receptor beta chains reported below all come from one sample, sequenced in a study of blood T cell repertoires in COVID-19. The table came from immunoSEQ multiplex PCR; TCRdb's copy has only in-frame clones and leaves some out. The table has approximately 160,000 clones, over 70% seen once. Sequenced: peripheral blood. These receptors originate from a man aged 65-85 years with acute or convalescent COVID-19.

J is TRBJ1-6 and V is TRBV27; D ambiguous. The CDR3 consists of 14 residues. V was shortened by 6 bases and J by 10 bases, with 16 bases between the two germline ends. Germline V gene data show CDR1 as MNHEY and CDR2 as SMNVEV (reference sequence). The DNA of the CDR3 is TGTGCCAGCAGCCCCGCGGAGGGTTGGTCACCCCTCCACTTT. It is translated as CASSPAEGWSPLHF.

The chain recombines TRBV2 with TRBJ2-1; D gene uncertain. Per the germline V gene, CDR1 is SNHLY and CDR2 is FYNNEI. The CDR3 covers 14 residues. V was cut by 3 bases and J by 0 bases, with 6 bases left in between. For the CDR3, the DNA is TGTGCCAGCAGTGATGTAGCCTCCTACAATGAGCAGTTCTTC. It encodes CASSDVASYNEQFF.

This clone was counted many times. The CDR3 region has the DNA TGCAGCGTTGAAGGACAGGGGAACACTGAAGCTTTCTTT. Amino acid sequence: CSVEGQGNTEAFF. The chain recombines TRBV29-1 with TRBJ1-1, with 7 bases that match TRBD1. The germline gives CDR1 SQVTM, CDR2 ANQGSEA. Trimming at V came to 1 base and at J to 1 base, leaving 0 bases not matched to a gene. The CDR3 spans 13 residues.

The chain recombines TRBV6-5 with TRBJ2-5, with a possible D match to TRBD1 (6 bases). V dropped 5 bases and J dropped 4 bases, with 8 bases sitting between them. The V gene's germline CDR1 is MNHEY and CDR2 SVGAGI. CDR3 length equals 12 residues. The CDR3 protein is CASSTGTETQYF. The CDR3, as DNA: TGTGCCAGCAGTACAGGGACAGAGACCCAGTACTTC.

This chain links TRBV2 with TRBJ2-2, with 8 bases lining up with TRBD1. The CDR3 totals 15 residues. After removal of 4 bases from V and 3 bases from J, the junction contained 4 bases not matched to a gene. Germline values: CDR1 SNHLY, CDR2 FYNNEI. The CDR3 region is CASSGRTGHTGELFF. In DNA form, the CDR3 reads TGTGCCAGCAGTGGGCGGACAGGGCACACCGGGGAGCTGTTTTTT.

The chain has TRBV12-5 and TRBJ1-1, with 9 positions matching TRBD1. Germline CDR1 and CDR2: LGHNT and FRNRAP. The junction had 9 bases not matched to a gene; V was cut back by 6 bases and J by 4 bases. This CDR3 has 15 residues. The CDR3 DNA sequence: TGTGCTAGTGGACCGTACAGGGGGCAAATCACTGAAGCTTTCTTT. It is translated as CASGPYRGQITEAFF.

This chain joins TRBV19 and TRBJ1-2; D is uncertain. The V gene's germline CDR1 is LNHDA and CDR2 SQIVND (reference sequence). V was pared by 3 bases and J by 6 bases, with 11 bases between. The CDR3 sequence is 13 residues long. DNA of the CDR3: TGTGCCAGTAGTATGGAGGGTAGGAATGGCTACACCTTC. Translated: CASSMEGRNGYTF.

The gene calls are TRBV10-3 and TRBJ2-7, with TRBD1 as a possible D gene (5 bases). The CDR3 totals 15 residues. V gave up 3 bases and J gave up 0 bases, with 12 bases separating them. Looked up from germline, CDR1 is ENHRY and CDR2 is SYGVKD. The DNA for the CDR3 is TGTGCCATCAGTGAAACAGGCCGAAGCTCCTACGAGCAGTACTTC. Its translation is CAISETGRSSYEQYF.

This clone was seen a handful of times. The J gene is TRBJ1-1, the V gene TRBV11-2, with D maybe TRBD1 (5 bases). CDR1 is SGHAT and CDR2 is FQNNGV in the germline V gene. The CDR3 runs 14 residues. V was pared by 1 base and J by 1 base, with 7 bases between. CDR3 in amino acids: CASSLATGNTEAFF. In DNA, the CDR3 is TGTGCCAGCAGCTTAGCAACAGGGAACACTGAAGCTTTCTTT.

This chain's CDR3 is CASSSSLKNSGANVLTF. DNA for the CDR3: TGTGCCAGCAGCTCCTCGTTAAAAAACTCTGGGGCCAACGTCCTGACTTTC. The V and J genes are TRBV7-2 and TRBJ2-6, with unresolved D. This CDR3 comprises 17 residues. V dropped 4 bases and J dropped 0 bases, with 13 bases sitting between them. CDR1 is SGHTA and CDR2 is FQGNSA in the germline V gene.

The rearrangement uses TRBV5-1 and TRBJ2-7; 8 nucleotides agree with TRBD2. Germline lookup yields CDR1 SGHRS and CDR2 YFSETQ. Unmatched junction bases numbered 15, after V lost 0 bases and J lost 1 base. The length of the CDR3 is 19 residues. This CDR3 is CASSLEPGRAERGSYEQYF. Here the CDR3 DNA reads TGCGCCAGCAGCTTGGAACCGGGTAGGGCGGAGCGGGGGTCCTACGAGCAGTACTTC.

CDR3 amino acids: CASGGQIYEQYF. In DNA, the CDR3 is TGTGCCAGTGGGGGACAGATCTACGAGCAGTACTTC. The J gene is TRBJ2-7, the V gene TRBV10-3; 7 nucleotides line up with TRBD1. The CDR3 covers 12 residues. Germline-derived CDR1 and CDR2 are ENHRY and SYGVKD. V gave up 10 bases and J gave up 3 bases; unmatched junction bases: 6.

The rearrangement uses TRBV27 and TRBJ1-2; D is unclear. The CDR3 sequence is 18 residues long. Germline CDR1 and CDR2: MNHEY and SMNVEV (reference sequence). V lost 5 bases to trimming and J lost 0 bases, with 22 bases between them. This CDR3 is CASSPPRDPPNSNYGYTF. In DNA, the CDR3 is TGTGCCAGCAGTCCTCCCCGGGATCCCCCTAATTCTAACTATGGCTACACCTTC.

The chain couples TRBV6-6 to TRBJ1-6, with no clear D. Germline CDR1 MNHNY, CDR2 SVGAGI (reference sequence). V was clipped by 4 bases and J by 7 bases, with 14 bases between them. The CDR3 contains 15 residues. CDR3 sequence: CASSSLHVGNSPLHF. The CDR3 region has the DNA TGTGCCAGCAGTTCCCTCCATGTCGGGAATTCACCCCTCCACTTT.

V gene TRBV11-1 combines with J gene TRBJ2-7; 9 positions agree with TRBD2. Trimming at V came to 2 bases and at J to 0 bases, leaving 5 bases not matched to a gene. The CDR3 covers 16 residues. From germline, CDR1 is SGHAT and CDR2 FQDESV (reference sequence). The CDR3 nucleotides read TGTGCCAGCAGCTTAATAGCGGGAGTAGGCTCCTACGAGCAGTACTTC. Encoded protein: CASSLIAGVGSYEQYF.

J is TRBJ1-1 and V is TRBV6-5; D gene ambiguous. The CDR3 is 12 residues long. The germline V and J ends were trimmed by 8 bases and 1 base, with 8 bases remaining between them. The germline CDR1 and CDR2 sequences are MNHEY and SVGAGI. For the CDR3, the DNA is TGTGCCAGCGTCGAGTGGAACACTGAAGCTTTCTTT. This gives the protein CASVEWNTEAFF.

The V call is TRBV30, the J call TRBJ1-2, with TRBD1 as a possible D gene (6 bases). Germline CDR1 and CDR2: GTSNPN and SVGIG (reference sequence). The CDR3 sequence is 11 residues long. V lost 3 bases and J 8 bases, leaving 10 bases between the germline ends. The CDR3 nucleotides read TGTGCCTGGAGCGGGGGGACAGGCTACACCTTC. Amino acids: CAWSGGTGYTF.

The chain combines TRBV5-6 with TRBJ2-3, with 8 bases matching TRBD2. Germline loops: CDR1 SGHDT, CDR2 YYEEEE. V was clipped by 0 bases and J by 1 base; unmatched bases: 4. The CDR3 extends over 16 amino acids. The CDR3 bases are TGTGCCAGCAGCTTGGAAACGGGGGGGCGCACAGATACGCAGTATTTT. Translation gives CASSLETGGRTDTQYF.